A selection of T cell receptor beta chains follows, all from one sample in a study of control samples from healthy donors and cancer patients. TCRdb's table, derived via immunoSEQ multiplex PCR, lists solely in-frame clones and lacks some. Seen here are about 170,000 clones, 90% to 95% observed once, and the top ten hold over 1.2%. Sequencing was performed on blood. The receptors were sampled from a woman in her thirties in good health. Each CDR3 is given with its conserved first and last residue. D genes are given only for firm matches. Size is omitted from some rows. Given values are once, few, many or a class for expanded clones.

clone_size: few
j_call: TRBJ2-1
d_call: TRBD2
v_call: TRBV6-4
cdr3_aa: CASSDSSGGNNEQFF
cdr3_nt: TGTGCCAGCAGTGACTCTAGCGGGGGGAACAATGAGCAGTTCTTC

clone_size: NA
j_call: TRBJ2-1
d_call: NA
v_call: TRBV7-8
cdr3_aa: CASSTGWDEQFF
cdr3_nt: TGTGCCAGCAGTACAGGGTGGGATGAGCAGTTCTTC

clone_size: NA
j_call: TRBJ1-4
d_call: NA
v_call: TRBV18
cdr3_aa: CASSQRQNEKLFF
cdr3_nt: TGTGCCAGCTCACAGAGACAGAATGAAAAACTGTTTTTT

clone_size: NA
j_call: TRBJ2-1
d_call: TRBD2
v_call: TRBV4-1
cdr3_aa: CASNGGGSYNEQFF
cdr3_nt: TGCGCCAGCAACGGGGGGGGCTCCTACAATGAGCAGTTCTTC

clone_size: NA
j_call: TRBJ2-3
d_call: TRBD1
v_call: TRBV7-7
cdr3_aa: CASSLTGGTDTQYF
cdr3_nt: TGTGCCAGCAGCTTAACAGGGGGCACAGATACGCAGTATTTT

clone_size: NA
j_call: TRBJ1-6
d_call: NA
v_call: TRBV28
cdr3_aa: CASSFPGVVSPLHF
cdr3_nt: TGTGCCAGCAGTTTCCCGGGGGTAGTTTCACCCCTCCACTTT

clone_size: NA
j_call: TRBJ2-1
d_call: NA
v_call: TRBV6-7
cdr3_aa: CASSSTNEQFF
cdr3_nt: TGTGCCAGCAGCTCGACTAATGAGCAGTTCTTC

clone_size: NA
j_call: TRBJ2-2
d_call: TRBD1
v_call: TRBV6-1
cdr3_aa: CASSDRTGGRVGELFF
cdr3_nt: TGTGCCAGCAGTGACCGGACAGGGGGCAGGGTCGGGGAGCTGTTTTTT

clone_size: NA
j_call: TRBJ1-4
d_call: NA
v_call: TRBV27
cdr3_aa: CASRRKLNEKLFF
cdr3_nt: TGTGCCAGCAGAAGAAAGCTAAATGAAAAACTGTTTTTT

clone_size: once
j_call: TRBJ1-3
d_call: NA
v_call: TRBV12-5
cdr3_aa: CASGDLSSGNTIYF
cdr3_nt: TGTGCTAGTGGGGACTTAAGCTCTGGAAACACCATATATTTT

clone_size: NA
j_call: TRBJ1-1
d_call: NA
v_call: TRBV28
cdr3_aa: CASSLATANTEAFF
cdr3_nt: TGTGCCAGCAGTTTAGCGACAGCGAACACTGAAGCTTTCTTT

clone_size: few
j_call: TRBJ1-1
d_call: NA
v_call: TRBV13
cdr3_aa: CASSLSQGNTEAFF
cdr3_nt: TGTGCCAGCAGCTTAAGTCAGGGGAACACTGAAGCTTTCTTT

clone_size: NA
j_call: TRBJ1-4
d_call: TRBD1
v_call: TRBV6-5
cdr3_aa: CASSHLRDRGEKLFF
cdr3_nt: TGTGCCAGCAGTCACCTCCGGGACAGGGGCGAAAAACTGTTTTTT

clone_size: NA
j_call: TRBJ1-5
d_call: NA
v_call: TRBV10-3
cdr3_aa: CAISAQRSNQPQHF
cdr3_nt: TGTGCCATCAGTGCTCAGCGTAGCAATCAGCCCCAGCATTTT

clone_size: NA
j_call: TRBJ2-6
d_call: NA
v_call: TRBV6-1
cdr3_aa: CASSEGWGGGANVLTF
cdr3_nt: TGTGCCAGCAGTGAAGGGTGGGGCGGAGGGGCCAACGTCCTGACTTTC

clone_size: NA
j_call: TRBJ1-4
d_call: NA
v_call: TRBV27
cdr3_aa: CASRTTNEKLFF
cdr3_nt: TGTGCCAGCCGTACAACTAATGAAAAACTGTTTTTT

clone_size: once
j_call: TRBJ1-4
d_call: NA
v_call: TRBV19
cdr3_aa: CASSMPRGATNEKLFF
cdr3_nt: TGTGCCAGTAGTATGCCTCGGGGGGCAACTAATGAAAAACTGTTTTTT

clone_size: NA
j_call: TRBJ1-4
d_call: NA
v_call: TRBV21-1
cdr3_aa: CASSARQGAREKLFF
cdr3_nt: TGTGCCAGCAGCGCTAGGCAGGGGGCGCGTGAAAAACTGTTTTTT

clone_size: NA
j_call: TRBJ2-7
d_call: TRBD2
v_call: TRBV11-2
cdr3_aa: CASSYQLAGEQYF
cdr3_nt: TGTGCCAGCAGCTACCAACTAGCGGGCGAGCAGTACTTC

clone_size: once
j_call: TRBJ2-7
d_call: TRBD2
v_call: TRBV7-9
cdr3_aa: CASSLGLAGGLYEQYF
cdr3_nt: TGTGCCAGCAGCTTAGGACTAGCGGGGGGGCTCTACGAGCAGTACTTC

clone_size: NA
j_call: TRBJ2-7
d_call: TRBD1
v_call: TRBV7-9
cdr3_aa: CASSFGQGSYEQYF
cdr3_nt: TGTGCCAGCAGCTTCGGACAGGGATCCTACGAGCAGTACTTC

clone_size: NA
j_call: TRBJ2-3
d_call: TRBD1
v_call: TRBV18
cdr3_aa: CASSPAGGRTDTQYF
cdr3_nt: TGTGCCAGCTCACCGGCAGGGGGACGCACAGATACGCAGTATTTT

clone_size: few
j_call: TRBJ2-7
d_call: TRBD1
v_call: TRBV19
cdr3_aa: CASSMPGTGSSYEQYF
cdr3_nt: TGTGCCAGTAGTATGCCCGGGACAGGGAGCTCCTACGAGCAGTACTTC

clone_size: NA
j_call: TRBJ2-5
d_call: NA
v_call: TRBV10-3
cdr3_aa: CAVRERETQYF
cdr3_nt: TGTGCCGTCAGGGAAAGAGAGACCCAGTACTTC

clone_size: NA
j_call: TRBJ2-5
d_call: TRBD1
v_call: TRBV3-1/TRBV3-2
cdr3_aa: CASSPRGRGETQYF
cdr3_nt: TGTGCCAGCAGCCCCAGGGGGCGCGGGGAGACCCAGTACTTC

clone_size: NA
j_call: TRBJ2-2
d_call: NA
v_call: TRBV7-9
cdr3_aa: CASSARTSTGELFF
cdr3_nt: TGTGCCAGCAGCGCTCGGACGAGCACCGGGGAGCTGTTTTTT